This T cell receptor (beta chain) was profiled in a study of T cell repertoires in cytomegalovirus infection. One entry per CDR3 protein, called by TCRdb with MiXCR from the reads. The data show approximately 190,000 distinct CDR3 sequences, with less than 9.5% seen just once and roughly 4.8% held by the top ten. Trimming at V came to 6 bases and at J to 3 bases, leaving 4 bases not matched to a gene. CDR3 length equals 14 residues. Per the germline V gene, CDR1 is MDHEN and CDR2 is SYDVKM. J is TRBJ1-1 and V is TRBV28, with 10 bases fitting TRBD1. Material for sequencing was PBMCs. This clonotype was obtained from a human donor in good health (CMV status not recorded). Some clones in this sample may be carry-over from other donors' samples. DNA for the CDR3: TGTGCCAGCAGGGGGACAGGGGAGGACACTGAAGCTTTCTTT. It translates to CASRGTGEDTEAFF.